This TCR beta chain comes out of a study of cytomegalovirus exposure and HLA in healthy donors. As to this clone: No antigen is known for it.

V was clipped by 2 bases and J by 4 bases, with 11 bases between them. CDR3 length equals 14 residues. Germline CDR1 is MNHEY and CDR2 is SMNVEV (reference sequence). Unrecorded immune exposures were likely, despite nominal health at sampling. PCR amplification relied on 60 Vbeta primers (plus 13 Jbeta primers). Repertoires were generated with immunoSEQ multiplex PCR, while TCRdb's copy carries only in-frame clones and drops some. Of 150,000 to 200,000 clones in the sample, 55% to 70% were seen once. General study points: V- and J-gene trimming in TCR beta was tied to a missense DCLRE1C variant by an analysis performed later.

The specimen sequenced was PBMCs. The chain couples TRBV27 to TRBJ1-2, with D perhaps matching TRBD1 (6 bases). This TCR was recovered from a woman in her thirties or forties in good health and CMV-seropositive. The CDR3 nucleotides read TGTGCCAGCAGTTTAACAGGGAGGGCCTATGGCTACACCTTC. Its protein is CASSLTGRAYGYTF.